The clone carrying this T cell receptor (beta chain) was picked up one time. This specimen comes from a study of T cell responses to AZD1222 COVID-19 vaccine. On the study more broadly: Second-dose intervals of approximately 4 or approximately 12 weeks were pooled.

TCRdb's copy holds only in-frame clones and misses some; the assay was immunoSEQ multiplex PCR. The table shows under 130,000 clones, with about 80% occurring only once. Germline V gene sequence: CDR1 KGHSH, CDR2 LQKENI. This CDR3 comprises 15 residues. V lost 3 bases to trimming and J lost 9 bases; unmatched junction nucleotides: 10. This sample comprised peripheral blood, obtained on day 0 of AZD1222 vaccination. The sequence was collected from an adult in good health. The V call is TRBV18, the J call TRBJ2-1, with 8 nucleotides matching TRBD1. The CDR3 bases are TGTGCCAGCTCACCGCCGGACAGGGTTGTGAGTGAGCAGTTCTTC. It translates to CASSPPDRVVSEQFF.